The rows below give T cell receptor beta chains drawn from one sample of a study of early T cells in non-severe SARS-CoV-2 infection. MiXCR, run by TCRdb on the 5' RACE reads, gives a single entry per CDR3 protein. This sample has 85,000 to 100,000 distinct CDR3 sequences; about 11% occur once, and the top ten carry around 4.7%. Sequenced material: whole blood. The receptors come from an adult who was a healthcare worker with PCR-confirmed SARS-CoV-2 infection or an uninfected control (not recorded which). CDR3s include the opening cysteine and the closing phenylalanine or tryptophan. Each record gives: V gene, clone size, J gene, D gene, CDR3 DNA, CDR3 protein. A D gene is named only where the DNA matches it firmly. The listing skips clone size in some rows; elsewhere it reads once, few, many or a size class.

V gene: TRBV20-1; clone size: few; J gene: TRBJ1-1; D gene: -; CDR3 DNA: TGCAGTGCTAGAGATTTTGGTCCTGAAGCTTTCTTT; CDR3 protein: CSARDFGPEAFF
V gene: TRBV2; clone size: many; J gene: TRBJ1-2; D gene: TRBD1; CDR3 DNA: TGTGCCGGAACAGGGGGCCGTCATTTCTATGGCTACACCTTC; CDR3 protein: CAGTGGRHFYGYTF
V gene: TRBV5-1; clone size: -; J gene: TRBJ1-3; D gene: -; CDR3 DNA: TGCGCCAGCAGCAAGTCCCGACAGAACACCATATATTTT; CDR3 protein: CASSKSRQNTIYF
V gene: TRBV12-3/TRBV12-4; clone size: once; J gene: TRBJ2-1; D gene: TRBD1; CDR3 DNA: TGTGCCAGCAGTTTCTCCCCGGGACAGGGTTCAAATGAGCAGTTCTTC; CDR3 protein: CASSFSPGQGSNEQFF
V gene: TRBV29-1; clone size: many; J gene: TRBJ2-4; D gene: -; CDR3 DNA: TGCAGCGTTGACGGGGGAGCCAAAAACATTCAGTACTTC; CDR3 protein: CSVDGGAKNIQYF
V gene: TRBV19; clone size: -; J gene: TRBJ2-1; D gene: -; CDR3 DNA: TGTGCCAGTAGAGGGAAGGGACACTACAATGAGCAGTTCTTC; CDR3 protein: CASRGKGHYNEQFF
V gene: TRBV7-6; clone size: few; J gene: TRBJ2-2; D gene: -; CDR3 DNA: TGTGCCAGCAGCTTACAGGGATCCGGAGGGGAGCTGTTTTTT; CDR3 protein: CASSLQGSGGELFF
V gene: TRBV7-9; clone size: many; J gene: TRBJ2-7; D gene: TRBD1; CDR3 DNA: TGTGCCAGCAGCCTGGCAGGGGGCCAGTACTTC; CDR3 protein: CASSLAGGQYF
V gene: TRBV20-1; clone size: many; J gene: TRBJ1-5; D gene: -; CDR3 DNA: TGCAGTGCTAGTGCGGGCGGCAATCAGCCCCAGCATTTT; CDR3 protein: CSASAGGNQPQHF
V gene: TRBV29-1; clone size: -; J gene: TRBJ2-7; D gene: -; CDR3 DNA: TGCAGCGTTGATGTCCCGGACAGCTACGAGCAGTACTTC; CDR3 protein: CSVDVPDSYEQYF
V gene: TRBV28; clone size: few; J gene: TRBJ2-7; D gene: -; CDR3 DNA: TGTGCCAGCACCCTACTAGCCTCCAGGGGCGAGCAGTACTTC; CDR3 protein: CASTLLASRGEQYF
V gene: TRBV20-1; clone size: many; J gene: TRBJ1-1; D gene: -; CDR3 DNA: TGCAGTGCCCCCCGGAGGACTGAAGCTTTCTTT; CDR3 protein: CSAPRRTEAFF
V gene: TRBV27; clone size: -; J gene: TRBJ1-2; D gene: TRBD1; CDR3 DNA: TGTGCCAGCAGTTCCGCCGGGACAGGGCTTGTGACCTATGGCTACACCTTC; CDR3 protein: CASSSAGTGLVTYGYTF
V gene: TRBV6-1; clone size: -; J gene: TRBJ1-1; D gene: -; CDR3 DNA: TGTGCCAGCAGTGACAGGATCGCTGAAGCTTTCTTT; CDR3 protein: CASSDRIAEAFF
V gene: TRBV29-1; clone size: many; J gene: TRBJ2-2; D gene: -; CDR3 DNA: TGCAGCGTTGAAGGGCGTGGTAACACCGGGGAGCTGTTTTTT; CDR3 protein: CSVEGRGNTGELFF
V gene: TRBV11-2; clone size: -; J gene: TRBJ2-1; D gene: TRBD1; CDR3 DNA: TGTGCCAGCAGCTTGGGACAGGGTCCGTACAATGAGCAGTTCTTC; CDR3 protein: CASSLGQGPYNEQFF
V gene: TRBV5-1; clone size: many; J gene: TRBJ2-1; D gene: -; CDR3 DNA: TGCGCCAGCAGCTTGGGACTACAATACAATGAGCAGTTCTTC; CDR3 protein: CASSLGLQYNEQFF
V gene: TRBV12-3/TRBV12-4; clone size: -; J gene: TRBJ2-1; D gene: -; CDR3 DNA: TGTGCCAGCACCCTCAGCTACAATGAGCAGTTCTTC; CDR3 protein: CASTLSYNEQFF
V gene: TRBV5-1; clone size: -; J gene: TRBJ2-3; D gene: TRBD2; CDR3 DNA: TGCGCCAGCAAACTAGCGGGGGGCCCTACAGATACGCAGTATTTT; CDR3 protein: CASKLAGGPTDTQYF
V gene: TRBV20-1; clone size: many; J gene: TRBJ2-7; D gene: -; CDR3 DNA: TGCAGTGCTTCCCCGTTTGCAGACTACGAGCAGTACTTC; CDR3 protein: CSASPFADYEQYF
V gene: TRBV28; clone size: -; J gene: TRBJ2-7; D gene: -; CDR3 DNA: TGTGCCAGCAGTTCCCCGGTTAGTGAGCAGTACTTC; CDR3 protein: CASSSPVSEQYF
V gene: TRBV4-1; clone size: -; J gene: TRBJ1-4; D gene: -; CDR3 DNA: TGCGCCAGCAGCCAAGATCGCGCTGCCGATGAAAAACTGTTTTTT; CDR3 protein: CASSQDRAADEKLFF
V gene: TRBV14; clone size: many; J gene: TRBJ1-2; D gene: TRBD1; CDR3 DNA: TGTGCCAGCAGCCAAGAATCACAGGGGTATGGCTACACCTTC; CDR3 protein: CASSQESQGYGYTF
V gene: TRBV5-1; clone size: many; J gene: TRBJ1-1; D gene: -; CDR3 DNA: TGCGCCAGCAGCTTGGGTCAGGGTCTGAACACTGAAGCTTTCTTT; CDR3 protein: CASSLGQGLNTEAFF
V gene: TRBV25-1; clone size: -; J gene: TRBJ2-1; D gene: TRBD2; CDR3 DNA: TGTGCCAGCAGTGCGACTAGCGGTCTCTACAATGAGCAGTTCTTC; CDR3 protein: CASSATSGLYNEQFF
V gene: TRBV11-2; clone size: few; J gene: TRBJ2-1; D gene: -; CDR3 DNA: TGTGCCAGCAGCCCTCTGGACAGCAGAAGTGAGCAGTTCTTC; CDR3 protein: CASSPLDSRSEQFF
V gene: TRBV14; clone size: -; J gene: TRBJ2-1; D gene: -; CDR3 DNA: TGTGCCAGCAGCGAGTACAATGAGCAGTTCTTC; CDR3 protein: CASSEYNEQFF
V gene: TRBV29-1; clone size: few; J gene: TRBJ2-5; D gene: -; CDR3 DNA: TGCAGCGTTGGGGGACCCAGGGCGGGTAGGGAGACCCAGTACTTC; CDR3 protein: CSVGGPRAGRETQYF
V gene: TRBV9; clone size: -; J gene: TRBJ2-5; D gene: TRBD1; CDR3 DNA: TGTGCCAGCAGCGAGTCCTTTGGGACAGGGGGGCTACAAGAGACCCAGTACTTC; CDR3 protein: CASSESFGTGGLQETQYF
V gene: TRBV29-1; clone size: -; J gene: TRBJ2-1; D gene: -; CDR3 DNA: TGCACCGGTTTGAGTTACAATGAGCAGTTCTTC; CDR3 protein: CTGLSYNEQFF
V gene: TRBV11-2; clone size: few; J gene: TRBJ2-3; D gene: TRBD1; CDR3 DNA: TGTGCCAGCAGCTTAGATCTTACAGGGGTCACAGATACGCAGTATTTT; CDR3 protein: CASSLDLTGVTDTQYF
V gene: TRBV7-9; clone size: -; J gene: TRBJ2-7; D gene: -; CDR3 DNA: TGTGCCAGCAGCTTAGTAGAGGTCGGCGAGCAGTACTTC; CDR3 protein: CASSLVEVGEQYF
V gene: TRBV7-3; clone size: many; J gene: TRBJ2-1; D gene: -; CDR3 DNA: TGTGCCAGCAGCCCACAAGCGGTTAGCTCCTACAATGAGCAGTTCTTC; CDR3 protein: CASSPQAVSSYNEQFF
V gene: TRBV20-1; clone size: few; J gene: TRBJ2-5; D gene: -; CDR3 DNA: TGCAGTGCCGCGTCGGGACAAAAAACAGAGACCCAGTACTTC; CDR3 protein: CSAASGQKTETQYF
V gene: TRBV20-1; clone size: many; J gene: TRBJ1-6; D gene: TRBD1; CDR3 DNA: TGCAGTGCTCGTCCAGGACAGGGGCGTGGGATCAACCTCCACTTT; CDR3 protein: CSARPGQGRGINLHF
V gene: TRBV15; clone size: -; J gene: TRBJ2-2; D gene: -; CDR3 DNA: TGTGCCACCAGCAGCCGGGGCACCGGGGAGCTGTTTTTT; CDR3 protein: CATSSRGTGELFF
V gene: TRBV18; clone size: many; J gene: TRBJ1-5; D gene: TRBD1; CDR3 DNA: TGTGCCAGCTCACCGATAAGGACAGGCGACAATCAGCCCCAGCATTTT; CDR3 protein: CASSPIRTGDNQPQHF
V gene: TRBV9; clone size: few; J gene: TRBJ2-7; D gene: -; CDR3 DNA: TGTGCCAGCAGCGTAGTAGGTAGTTCCTACGAGCAGTACTTC; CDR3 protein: CASSVVGSSYEQYF
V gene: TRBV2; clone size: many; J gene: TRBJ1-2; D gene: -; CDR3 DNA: TGTGCCAGCAGTGAAACAGGGAGTTCTGGCTACACCTTC; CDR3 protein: CASSETGSSGYTF
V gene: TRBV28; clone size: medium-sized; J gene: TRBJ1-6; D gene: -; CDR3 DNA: TGTGCCAGCAGTTTCATGGTCGGGAATTCACCCCTCCACTTT; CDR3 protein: CASSFMVGNSPLHF
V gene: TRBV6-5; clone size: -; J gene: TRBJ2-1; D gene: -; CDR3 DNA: TGTGCCAGCAGTTACGGCGGAGGGGGAAGAAATGAGCAGTTCTTC; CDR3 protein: CASSYGGGGRNEQFF
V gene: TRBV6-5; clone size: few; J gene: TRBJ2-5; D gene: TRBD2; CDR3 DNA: TGTGCCAGCAGTTACTCGGGCCTAGCGGGAGGGGAGACCCAGTACTTC; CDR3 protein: CASSYSGLAGGETQYF
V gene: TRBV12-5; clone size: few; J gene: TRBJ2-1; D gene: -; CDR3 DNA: TGTGCTAGTGGAAGGGACAATGAGCAGTTCTTC; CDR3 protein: CASGRDNEQFF
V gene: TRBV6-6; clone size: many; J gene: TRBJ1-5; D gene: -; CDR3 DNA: TGTGCCAGCTACAGGGCGGATAGCAATCAGCCCCAGCATTTT; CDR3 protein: CASYRADSNQPQHF